These 7 T cell receptor beta chains share one sample of origin, sequenced in a study of siplizumab effects on memory and regulatory T cells. The repertoire was sequenced with immunoSEQ multiplex PCR; TCRdb's copy has only in-frame clones and lacks some. The sample consists of more than 85,000 clones, under 95% of them appearing once. Input material: Tregs sorted from blood. Receptors were obtained from a human donor in good health.

The rearrangement joins TRBV7-6 to TRBJ1-2; 9 nucleotides align to TRBD1. Trimming removed 10 bases from V and 2 bases from J; junction bases left unmatched: 8. The CDR3 loop spans 14 amino acids. Germline loops: CDR1 SGHVS, CDR2 FNYEAQ. The CDR3 sequence is CATTPGTGNYGYTF. In DNA, the CDR3 is TGTGCCACCACCCCCGGGACAGGGAACTATGGCTACACCTTC. The whole variable domain, remainder taken from reference TRBV7-6 and TRBJ1-2, is GAGVSQSPRYKVTKRGQDVALRCDPISGHVSLYWYRQALGQGPEFLTYFNYEAQQDKSGLPNDRFSAERPEGSISTLTIQRTEQRDSAMYRCATTPGTGNYGYTFGSGTRLTVV.

The chain couples TRBV19 to TRBJ2-2, with D possibly TRBD1 on 6 matching bases. V shed 4 bases and J shed 6 bases, with 15 bases lying between them. Germline values: CDR1 LNHDA, CDR2 SQIVND (reference sequence). This CDR3 region has 15 residues. CDR3 amino acids: CASSRDNSIPGELFF. DNA for the CDR3: TGTGCCAGTAGTAGGGACAATTCAATTCCCGGGGAGCTGTTTTTT.

This chain links TRBV19 with TRBJ1-2; TRBD1 agrees at 9 bases. The CDR3 totals 14 residues. Germline lookup yields CDR1 LNHDA and CDR2 SQIVND (reference sequence). J gave up 8 bases and V 4 bases, and 8 bases lay outside the gene matches. The CDR3 loop reads CASSRWDRDSGYTF. The CDR3 DNA reads TGTGCCAGTAGTAGGTGGGACAGGGATAGCGGCTACACCTTC.

The rearrangement joins TRBV7-8 to TRBJ2-7; perhaps TRBD2 as D (7 bases). Germline V gene lookup returns CDR1 SGHVS and CDR2 FQNEAQ. CDR3 length: 17 residues. V lost 5 bases to trimming and J lost 3 bases, with 23 bases between them. In DNA, the CDR3 is TGTGCCAGCAGCCCAAGGCATCGGGGGGCGATGTTCTACGAGCAGTACTTC. It specifies CASSPRHRGAMFYEQYF.

The chain joins TRBV7-6 to TRBJ1-3; 8 bases map to TRBD1. The CDR3 runs 16 residues. The J segment lost 3 bases and the V segment lost 1 base, leaving 5 bases of the junction unmatched. Germline CDR1 is SGHVS and CDR2 is FNYEAQ. CDR3 residues: CASSLVSGGVGNTIYF. In DNA, the CDR3 is TGTGCCAGCAGCTTAGTCTCAGGGGGCGTTGGAAACACCATATATTTT.

The chain recombines TRBV6-4 with TRBJ2-1; a weak D match, TRBD1 (6 bases). V lost 3 bases to trimming and J lost 2 bases, with 8 bases between them. The CDR3 spans 14 residues. Germline CDR1 is MRHNA and CDR2 is SNTAGT. The CDR3 is CASSEDRTYNEQFF. The CDR3 DNA reads as TGTGCCAGCAGTGAGGACAGAACCTACAATGAGCAGTTCTTC.

CDR3 in DNA: TGTGCCAGCAGCCTAAAGTCCAGGGAAGTAACCGGGGAGCTGTTTTTT. Translating it yields CASSLKSREVTGELFF. The chain carries TRBV21-1 and TRBJ2-2; the table's D call TRBD1 went unverified against the DNA. TRBV21-1 is assigned pseudogene status. This CDR3 spans 16 amino acids.